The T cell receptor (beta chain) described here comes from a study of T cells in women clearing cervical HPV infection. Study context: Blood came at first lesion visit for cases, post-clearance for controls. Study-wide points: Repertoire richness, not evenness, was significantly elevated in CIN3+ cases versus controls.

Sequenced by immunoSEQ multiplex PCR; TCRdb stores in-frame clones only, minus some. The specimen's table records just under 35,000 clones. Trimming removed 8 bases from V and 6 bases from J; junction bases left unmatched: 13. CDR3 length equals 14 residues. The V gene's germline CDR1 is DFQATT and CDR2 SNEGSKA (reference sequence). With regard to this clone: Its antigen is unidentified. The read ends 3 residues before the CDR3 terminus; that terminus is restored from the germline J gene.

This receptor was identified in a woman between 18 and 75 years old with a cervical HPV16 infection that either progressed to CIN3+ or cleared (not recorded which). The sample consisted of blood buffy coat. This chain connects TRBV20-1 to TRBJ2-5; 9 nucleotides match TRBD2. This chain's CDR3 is CSSNPGTSKQTQYF. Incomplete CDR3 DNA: TGCAGTTCCAACCCCGGGACTAGCAAACAGACC.